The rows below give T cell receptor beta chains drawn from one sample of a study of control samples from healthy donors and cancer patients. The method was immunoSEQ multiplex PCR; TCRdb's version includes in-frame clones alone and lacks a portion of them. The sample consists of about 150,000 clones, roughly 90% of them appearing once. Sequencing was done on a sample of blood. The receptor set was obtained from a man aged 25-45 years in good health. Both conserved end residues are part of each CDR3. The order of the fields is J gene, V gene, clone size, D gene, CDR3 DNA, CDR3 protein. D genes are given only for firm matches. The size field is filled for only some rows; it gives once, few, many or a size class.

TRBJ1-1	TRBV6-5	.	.	TGTGCCAGCAACAGTTACAGGTCGAACACTGAAGCTTTCTTT	CASNSYRSNTEAFF
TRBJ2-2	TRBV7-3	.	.	TGTGCCAGCAGCTTAAATTCCGGACCAAACACCGGGGAGCTGTTTTTT	CASSLNSGPNTGELFF
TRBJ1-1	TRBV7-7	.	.	TGTGCTAGCAGCTTACAGGTGAACACTGAAGCTTTCTTT	CASSLQVNTEAFF
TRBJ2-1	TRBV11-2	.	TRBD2	TGTGCCAGCAGCTTACTAGCGGGGGGGCCAGGTGAGCAGTTCTTC	CASSLLAGGPGEQFF
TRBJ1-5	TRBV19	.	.	TGTGCCAGTAGTCCCCGGTCCAGCAATCAGCCCCAGCATTTT	CASSPRSSNQPQHF
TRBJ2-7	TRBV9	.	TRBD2	TGTGCCAGCAGCGTAGCTTCAGGGCGGGGGGGCGACCGGGACGAGCAGTACTTC	CASSVASGRGGDRDEQYF
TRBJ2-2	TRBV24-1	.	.	TGTGCCACCAGTGACACCACGGCCACCGGGGAGCTGTTTTTT	CATSDTTATGELFF
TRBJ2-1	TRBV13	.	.	TGTGCCAGCAGCCCAACAATCGGGGGTAAGCAGTTCTTC	CASSPTIGGKQFF
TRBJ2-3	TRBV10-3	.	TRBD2	TGTGCCACCAATAGCGGGGGCAGGACAGATACGCAGTATTTT	CATNSGGRTDTQYF
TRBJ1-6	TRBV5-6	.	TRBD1	TGTGCCAGCAGCCCCGGACAGGGACCTTCACCCCTCCACTTT	CASSPGQGPSPLHF
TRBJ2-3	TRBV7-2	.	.	TGTGCCAGCTGGGGAGGGGGAGTCGCAGATACGCAGTATTTT	CASWGGGVADTQYF
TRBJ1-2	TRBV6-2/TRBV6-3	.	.	TGTGCCAGCAGTTCGACAGAGATCTATGGCTACACCTTC	CASSSTEIYGYTF
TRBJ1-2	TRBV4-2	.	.	TGTGCCAGCAGCCAAGATCAAATTTTAGGCTACACCTTC	CASSQDQILGYTF
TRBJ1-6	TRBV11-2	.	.	TGTGCCAGCAGCTCGACCCGCCGGGATTCACCCCTCCACTTT	CASSSTRRDSPLHF
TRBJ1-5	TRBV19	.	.	TGTGCCAGTAGTATCTTGCGTCCTAGCAATCAGCCCCAGCATTTT	CASSILRPSNQPQHF
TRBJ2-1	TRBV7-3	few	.	TGTGCCAGCAGCTTTAGTGGATCATTAAATGAGCAGTTCTTC	CASSFSGSLNEQFF
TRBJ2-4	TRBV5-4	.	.	TGTGCCAGCAGTTGGCGGGCCAAAAACATTCAGTACTTC	CASSWRAKNIQYF
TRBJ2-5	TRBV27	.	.	TGTGCCAGCAGCCCCCTGGGGGCCAACCACCAAGAGACCCAGTACTTC	CASSPLGANHQETQYF
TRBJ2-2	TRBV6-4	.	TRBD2	TGTGCCAGCAGCCCTTTAGCGGGAGGGCCACCAACCGGGGAGCTGTTTTTT	CASSPLAGGPPTGELFF
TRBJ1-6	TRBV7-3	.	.	TGTGCCAGCAGCTTAACCGGGAATAATTCACCCCTCCACTTT	CASSLTGNNSPLHF
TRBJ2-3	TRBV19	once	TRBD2	TGTGCCAGTAGTCCCGCACCCTTCGGGGGGGGGAGCGATACGCAGTATTTT	CASSPAPFGGGSDTQYF
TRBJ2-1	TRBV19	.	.	TGTGCCAGTAGCCTGCGAACGGGCGTTAACAATGAGCAGTTCTTC	CASSLRTGVNNEQFF
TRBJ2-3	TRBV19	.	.	TGTGCCAGTAGTATAACGCGGCAGGCAGATACGCAGTATTTT	CASSITRQADTQYF
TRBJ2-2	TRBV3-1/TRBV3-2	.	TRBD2	TGTGCCAGCAGCCAAGATCGGTTGAAGCGGGAGCGGTTGGTTGGCACCGGGGAGCTGTTTTTT	CASSQDRLKRERLVGTGELFF
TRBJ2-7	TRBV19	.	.	TGTGCCAGTAGTCCTCGAGGGGACCCACGTCTGTACTTC	CASSPRGDPRLYF
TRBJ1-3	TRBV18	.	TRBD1	TGTGCCAGCTCAGAAACGGGGACAGTAAACTCTGGAAACACCATATATTTT	CASSETGTVNSGNTIYF
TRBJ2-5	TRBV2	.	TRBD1	TGTGCCAGCACGGACAGGGGGAGCCAAGAGACCCAGTACTTC	CASTDRGSQETQYF
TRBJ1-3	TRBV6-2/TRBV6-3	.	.	TGTGCCAGCAGTTACGGAGACAGGACGCCCGTTCCCTCTGGAAACACCATATATTTT	CASSYGDRTPVPSGNTIYF
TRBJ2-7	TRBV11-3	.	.	TGTGCCAGCAGCTTAAACTCGAACCCCTCCTACGAGCAGTACTTC	CASSLNSNPSYEQYF
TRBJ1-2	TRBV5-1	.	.	TGCGCCAGCAGCCAAACGACAGGAATTCCTAACTATGGCTACACCTTC	CASSQTTGIPNYGYTF
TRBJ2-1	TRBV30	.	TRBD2	TGTGCCCTCGGGAGGAGCTCCTACAATGAGCAGTTCTTC	CALGRSSYNEQFF
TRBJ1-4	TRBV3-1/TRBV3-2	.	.	TGTGCCAGCAGCCAAGATTTGGCCCAAAAACTGTTTTTT	CASSQDLAQKLFF
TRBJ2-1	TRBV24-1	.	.	TGTGCCACCAGTGACCCGAGGACACGGACCTACAATGAGCAGTTCTTC	CATSDPRTRTYNEQFF
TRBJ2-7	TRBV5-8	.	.	TGTGCCAGCCCCTCGGAGGCCGCCCTATACGAGCAGTACTTC	CASPSEAALYEQYF
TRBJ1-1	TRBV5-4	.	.	TGTGCCAGCAGTCAGGGACAGAACACTGAAGCTTTCTTT	CASSQGQNTEAFF
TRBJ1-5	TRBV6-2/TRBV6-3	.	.	TGTGCCAGCAGTTACGGGGGGGCCGGCAATCAGCCCCAGCATTTT	CASSYGGAGNQPQHF
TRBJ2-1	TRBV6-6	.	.	TGTGCCAGCAGGCGTGGCGCACTAGTGCACAACAATGAGCAGTTCTTC	CASRRGALVHNNEQFF
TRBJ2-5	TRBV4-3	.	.	TGCGCCAGCAGCCAAGGGACCCCCGGGAGCGAGACCCAGTACTTC	CASSQGTPGSETQYF
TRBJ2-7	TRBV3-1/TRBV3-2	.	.	TGTGCCAGCAGCCAAGCTCCCGGACTCTCCTCCTACGAGCAGTACTTC	CASSQAPGLSSYEQYF
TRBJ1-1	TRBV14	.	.	TGTGCCAGCAGTTCACAAGGGATGAACACTGAAGCTTTCTTT	CASSSQGMNTEAFF
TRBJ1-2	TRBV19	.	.	TGTGCCAGTAGTCAACAATTACAGGGTTATGGCTACACCTTC	CASSQQLQGYGYTF
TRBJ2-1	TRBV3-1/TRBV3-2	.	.	TGTGCCAGCAGCCAGGAGGGACTCCCTATCATCGATGAGCAGTTCTTC	CASSQEGLPIIDEQFF
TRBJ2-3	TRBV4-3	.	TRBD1	TGCGCCAGCAGCCAAGGGCCCCTCGGGACAGGGGTTGAAGATACGCAGTATTTT	CASSQGPLGTGVEDTQYF
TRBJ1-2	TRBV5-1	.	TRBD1	TGCGCCAGCAGCTTGGAGATCCAGACAGGGGCGCTTTCTTGCACCTTC	CASSLEIQTGALSCTF
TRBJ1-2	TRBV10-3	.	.	TGTGCCATCAGTGCGGGTCCCTCGTCGCCCGAATATGGCTACACCTTC	CAISAGPSSPEYGYTF
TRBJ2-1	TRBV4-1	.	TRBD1	TGCGCCAGCAGCCTCGCAGGGGGAAATGAGCAGTTCTTC	CASSLAGGNEQFF
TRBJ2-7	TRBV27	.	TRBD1	TGTGCCAGCAGTTCTGGACAGGGGTACGAGCAGTACTTC	CASSSGQGYEQYF